The TCR beta chain described here comes from a study of metastatic and nonmetastatic thyroid tumors. For the study at large: It was across blood and tumor or nodule tissue from malignant and benign thyroid patients that repertoires were compared. Findings and caveats of the study: Patients with malignant thyroid tumors reportedly had significantly higher TCR beta diversity than those with benign nodules, in blood and tumor.

This clone is labeled medium-sized. Its antigen is not known. With 0 bases removed from V and 7 bases from J, the gap between germline ends came to 15 bases. The V gene's germline CDR1 is DFQATT and CDR2 SNEGSKA (reference sequence). This CDR3 region has 15 residues. Original handling: The authors used CDR3 differences across clinicopathological groups to build a distant-metastasis classifier for papillary thyroid cancer. TCRdb reanalyzed the PCR reads with MiXCR. Here the V and J calls rest on TCRdb's processing, not on the authors' analysis. Of some 13,000 clones in the sample, about a third were seen once. All patients reached thyroid surgery having received no treatment beforehand.

The receptor comes from a female donor with papillary thyroid cancer or a benign thyroid nodule (not recorded which). Some clones in this sample may be carry-over from other donors' samples. Sequences were obtained from tumor tissue. The chain carries TRBV20-1 and TRBJ1-4; D is possibly TRBD1 (6 bases). The CDR3 is CSARDPGAGGEKLFF. CDR3 sequence (DNA): TGCAGTGCTAGAGATCCAGGGGCGGGAGGTGAAAAACTGTTTTTT.